These T cell receptor beta chains were read from a single sample in a study of cytomegalovirus exposure and HLA in healthy donors. Clones were read by immunoSEQ multiplex PCR, and TCRdb kept only the in-frame ones, dropping some. The table shows some 340,000 clones, with about 85% occurring only once. The sequenced sample was PBMCs. The receptor set was obtained from a woman in her twenties or thirties in good health and CMV-seropositive. Both conserved end residues are part of each CDR3. A D gene is named only where the DNA matches it firmly. Clone size appears in some rows only: once, few, many, or a class for an expanded clone.

V gene: TRBV29-1; J gene: TRBJ2-6; D gene: .; clone size: .; CDR3 protein: CSVEQLSGANVLTF; CDR3 DNA: TGCAGCGTAGAACAGCTCTCTGGGGCCAACGTCCTGACTTTC
V gene: TRBV5-1; J gene: TRBJ2-7; D gene: TRBD2; clone size: .; CDR3 protein: CASSLEPGLAHDYEQYF; CDR3 DNA: TGCGCCAGCAGCTTGGAACCGGGACTAGCCCATGACTACGAGCAGTACTTC
V gene: TRBV28; J gene: TRBJ1-2; D gene: .; clone size: few; CDR3 protein: CASRGLPGGYTF; CDR3 DNA: TGTGCCAGCAGGGGACTCCCCGGGGGCTACACCTTC
V gene: TRBV7-3; J gene: TRBJ2-3; D gene: .; clone size: .; CDR3 protein: CASSLRGPGTDTQYF; CDR3 DNA: TGTGCCAGCAGCCTCCGAGGGCCAGGGACAGATACGCAGTATTTT
V gene: TRBV27; J gene: TRBJ1-2; D gene: .; clone size: once; CDR3 protein: CASSPLGVGSQYGYTF; CDR3 DNA: TGTGCCAGCAGTCCCCTTGGTGTAGGGAGTCAGTATGGCTACACCTTC
V gene: TRBV18; J gene: TRBJ1-5; D gene: .; clone size: .; CDR3 protein: CASSPGLNQPQHF; CDR3 DNA: TGTGCCAGCTCACCAGGGCTCAATCAGCCCCAGCATTTT
V gene: TRBV6-6; J gene: TRBJ1-2; D gene: .; clone size: .; CDR3 protein: CASSYPGSNYGYTF; CDR3 DNA: TGTGCCAGCAGTTATCCAGGATCTAACTATGGCTACACCTTC
V gene: TRBV7-3; J gene: TRBJ1-2; D gene: .; clone size: .; CDR3 protein: CASSAFTGHAYGYTF; CDR3 DNA: TGTGCCAGCAGCGCCTTTACGGGGCACGCCTATGGCTACACCTTC
V gene: TRBV18; J gene: TRBJ1-2; D gene: TRBD1; clone size: few; CDR3 protein: CASSPKQGAYGYTF; CDR3 DNA: TGTGCCAGCTCACCCAAACAGGGGGCCTATGGCTACACCTTC
V gene: TRBV10-3; J gene: TRBJ1-2; D gene: .; clone size: .; CDR3 protein: CAISDGYGYTF; CDR3 DNA: TGTGCCATCAGTGATGGTTATGGCTACACCTTC
V gene: TRBV30; J gene: TRBJ1-3; D gene: .; clone size: .; CDR3 protein: CAHKLGNTIYF; CDR3 DNA: TGTGCCCATAAGTTGGGAAACACCATATATTTT
V gene: TRBV9; J gene: TRBJ2-7; D gene: .; clone size: .; CDR3 protein: CASSVATDYEQYF; CDR3 DNA: TGTGCCAGCAGCGTAGCTACCGACTACGAGCAGTACTTC
V gene: TRBV30; J gene: TRBJ2-2; D gene: TRBD1; clone size: .; CDR3 protein: CAWMLDRDAGELFF; CDR3 DNA: TGTGCCTGGATGTTGGACAGGGACGCCGGGGAGCTGTTTTTT
V gene: TRBV6-5; J gene: TRBJ1-1; D gene: .; clone size: .; CDR3 protein: CASSSGIGTEAFF; CDR3 DNA: TGTGCCAGCAGTTCGGGAATCGGGACTGAAGCTTTCTTT
V gene: TRBV27; J gene: TRBJ2-2; D gene: TRBD1; clone size: .; CDR3 protein: CASSLLTGAELFF; CDR3 DNA: TGTGCCAGCAGTTTATTAACAGGGGCGGAGCTGTTTTTT
V gene: TRBV7-3; J gene: TRBJ2-1; D gene: TRBD1; clone size: .; CDR3 protein: CASSLSRDRGLYNEQFF; CDR3 DNA: TGTGCCAGCAGCTTAAGCAGGGACAGGGGTTTATACAATGAGCAGTTCTTC
V gene: TRBV5-1; J gene: TRBJ2-5; D gene: .; clone size: .; CDR3 protein: CASGGGRSSQETQYF; CDR3 DNA: TGCGCCAGCGGGGGGGGCAGGTCGTCCCAAGAGACCCAGTACTTC
V gene: TRBV27; J gene: TRBJ2-7; D gene: .; clone size: .; CDR3 protein: CASRRIDSYEQYF; CDR3 DNA: TGTGCCAGTAGAAGGATAGACTCCTACGAGCAGTACTTC
V gene: TRBV7-3; J gene: TRBJ2-3; D gene: .; clone size: .; CDR3 protein: CASSAHYTDTQYF; CDR3 DNA: TGTGCCAGCAGCGCCCACTACACAGATACGCAGTATTTT
V gene: TRBV29-1; J gene: TRBJ2-2; D gene: .; clone size: few; CDR3 protein: CSVVGGGELFF; CDR3 DNA: TGCAGCGTTGTCGGGGGCGGGGAGCTGTTTTTT
V gene: TRBV9; J gene: TRBJ1-2; D gene: TRBD1; clone size: .; CDR3 protein: CASSEQDRGGSGYTF; CDR3 DNA: TGTGCCAGCAGCGAACAGGACAGGGGAGGTAGTGGCTACACCTTC
V gene: TRBV11-2; J gene: TRBJ2-7; D gene: TRBD2; clone size: .; CDR3 protein: CASSFGLAAYEQYF; CDR3 DNA: TGTGCCAGCAGCTTCGGACTAGCCGCCTACGAGCAGTACTTC
V gene: TRBV30; J gene: TRBJ2-7; D gene: .; clone size: .; CDR3 protein: CAWSHLYEQYF; CDR3 DNA: TGTGCCTGGAGCCATCTCTACGAGCAGTACTTC
V gene: TRBV9; J gene: TRBJ2-3; D gene: .; clone size: .; CDR3 protein: CASSQTQGERTQYF; CDR3 DNA: TGTGCCAGCAGCCAAACTCAGGGTGAGCGTACGCAGTATTTT
V gene: TRBV11-2; J gene: TRBJ2-1; D gene: .; clone size: .; CDR3 protein: CASSSGDEQFF; CDR3 DNA: TGTGCCAGCAGCTCCGGGGATGAGCAGTTCTTC